The 21 T cell receptor beta chains reported below all come from one sample, sequenced in a study of blood T cell repertoires in COVID-19. Clones were read by immunoSEQ multiplex PCR, and TCRdb kept only the in-frame ones, dropping some. Of some 100,000 clones in the sample, roughly 86% were seen once. Sequencing input: peripheral blood. These receptors came from a man aged 45-60 years with acute or convalescent COVID-19.

This chain connects TRBV5-4 to TRBJ2-1; 8 bases fit TRBD1. After removal of 3 bases from V and 3 bases from J, the junction contained 11 bases not matched to a gene. Germline V lookup: CDR1 SGHNT, CDR2 YYREEE (reference sequence). This CDR3 has 17 residues. CDR3 region: CASSSSQDRGSYNEQFF. In DNA, the CDR3 is TGTGCCAGCAGCTCTTCCCAAGACAGGGGAAGCTACAATGAGCAGTTCTTC.

This clone was counted between two and nine times. The J gene is TRBJ1-1, the V gene TRBV5-6; no clear D gene. This CDR3 comprises 14 residues. Germline CDR1 is SGHDT and CDR2 is YYEEEE. The V gene lost 7 bases and the J gene lost 4 bases, with 17 bases spanning the gap. The CDR3 reads CASDINLGGTEAFF. The CDR3 nucleotides are TGTGCCAGCGACATCAATCTTGGAGGCACTGAAGCTTTCTTT.

This chain uses TRBV27 with TRBJ1-2; 10 bases match TRBD1. V gave up 5 bases and J gave up 8 bases; unmatched junction bases: 11. The CDR3 covers 15 residues. From germline, CDR1 is MNHEY and CDR2 SMNVEV (reference sequence). The CDR3 coding sequence is TGTGCCAGCAGTCCCGGGACAGGGGTCGAGGGAGGCTACACCTTC. Translating it yields CASSPGTGVEGGYTF.

CDR3 loop: CASTQAGGPGEQFF. The CDR3 region has the DNA TGTGCCAGCACCCAAGCGGGAGGGCCCGGTGAGCAGTTCTTC. The genes are TRBV9 and TRBJ2-1, with 10 bases aligning to TRBD2. Trimming removed 6 bases from V and 9 bases from J; junction bases left unmatched: 9. CDR1 is SGDLS, CDR2 YYNGEE, per germline. This CDR3 is 14 amino acids long.

The chain uses TRBV6-5 and TRBJ2-1; D gene unclear. Trimming shortened V by 5 bases and J by 5 bases, and 16 bases separated the two germline ends. In germline, CDR1 is MNHEY, CDR2 SVGAGI. The CDR3 sequence is 15 residues long. This chain's CDR3 is CASSPDSHLNNEQFF. CDR3 nucleotides: TGTGCCAGCAGTCCAGACTCCCACTTGAACAATGAGCAGTTCTTC.

This chain links TRBV11-2 with TRBJ2-2, with 10 nucleotides matching TRBD2. CDR3 length equals 15 residues. With V trimmed by 5 bases and J by 5 bases, 5 bases remained unmatched. Germline V gene sequence: CDR1 SGHAT, CDR2 FQNNGV. CDR3 bases: TGTGCCAGCAGCGTACTAGCGGGAAAAACCGGGGAGCTGTTTTTT. Translated: CASSVLAGKTGELFF.

The chain employs TRBV15 and TRBJ2-5; TRBD1 is a possible D gene (5 bases). The germline V gene has CDR1 LNHNV and CDR2 YYDKDF (reference sequence). CDR3 length: 15 amino acids. Trimming shortened V by 2 bases and J by 2 bases, and 12 bases separated the two germline ends. CDR3 nucleotides: TGTGCCACCAGCAGATCGGTGGGGCAACAAGAGACCCAGTACTTC. The encoded protein is CATSRSVGQQETQYF.

DNA of the CDR3: TGTGCCAGCTCACCCCTAACAGGGGAGAGTGAAAAACTGTTTTTT. This encodes CASSPLTGESEKLFF. This chain links TRBV18 with TRBJ1-4; 7 bases map to TRBD1. Germline-derived CDR1 and CDR2 are KGHSH and LQKENI. The CDR3 runs 15 residues. With V trimmed by 3 bases and J by 7 bases, 8 bases remained unmatched.

The rearrangement uses TRBV5-1 and TRBJ1-4; the D gene is possibly TRBD1 (5 bases). V was pared by 1 base and J by 3 bases, with 10 bases between. Per germline, CDR1 SGHRS and CDR2 YFSETQ. CDR3 length equals 15 residues. For the CDR3, the DNA is TGCGCCAGCAGCTTGTCGGGGGGGTCTAATGAAAAACTGTTTTTT. It translates to CASSLSGGSNEKLFF.

This clone was found once. The rearrangement joins TRBV4-1 to TRBJ1-6; TRBD1 matches at 9 bases. The V and J ends lost 4 bases and 10 bases, in that order; junction bases with no gene match: 5. This CDR3 is 14 amino acids long. Germline values: CDR1 MGHRA, CDR2 YSYEKL. The CDR3 DNA reads as TGCGCCAGCAGCCCGGGACAGGGTCGATCACCCCTCCACTTT. Translating gives CASSPGQGRSPLHF.

This clone was recorded only once. V is TRBV13 and J is TRBJ2-7, with D tentatively TRBD2 (5 bases). V lost 6 bases and J 2 bases, leaving 14 bases between the germline ends. The CDR3 runs to 14 residues. Germline values: CDR1 PRHDT, CDR2 FYEKMQ (reference sequence). The CDR3 loop is CASSTTRSPYEQYF. As DNA, the CDR3 is TGTGCCAGCAGTACTACTAGATCCCCCTACGAGCAGTACTTC.

The J gene is TRBJ1-2, the V gene TRBV3-1 (or the pseudogene TRBV3-2); 7 nucleotides line up with TRBD1. The V gene's germline CDR1 is LGHDT and CDR2 YNNKEL (reference sequence). The CDR3 runs 14 residues. The J segment lost 4 bases and the V segment lost 4 bases, leaving 6 bases of the junction unmatched. The CDR3 protein is CASSRNRGLYGYTF. The CDR3 bases are TGTGCCAGCAGCCGAAACAGGGGACTCTATGGCTACACCTTC.

The J gene is TRBJ1-1, the V gene TRBV9; a weak D match, TRBD1 (5 bases). V was cut by 5 bases and J by 0 bases, with 14 bases left in between. Per the germline V gene, CDR1 is SGDLS and CDR2 is YYNGEE. The CDR3 has 15 amino acids. In DNA, the CDR3 is TGTGCCAGCAGGCCGGGGGTCCCCCTGAACACTGAAGCTTTCTTT. Translation: CASRPGVPLNTEAFF.

This rearrangement joins TRBV5-6 to TRBJ2-7; D possibly corresponds to TRBD2 (6 bases). This CDR3 has 14 amino acids. V shed 4 bases and J shed 4 bases, with 15 bases lying between them. Germline V gene data show CDR1 as SGHDT and CDR2 as YYEEEE. CDR3 coding DNA: TGTGCCAGCAGCCGTGGAGGGACTGTATACGAGCAGTACTTC. Translating it yields CASSRGGTVYEQYF. Variable domain in full (rest from reference TRBV5-6 and TRBJ2-7): DAGVTQSPTHLIKTRGQQVTLRCSPKSGHDTVSWYQQALGQGPQFIFQYYEEEERQRGNFPDRFSGHQFPNYSSELNVNALLLGDSALYLCASSRGGTVYEQYFGPGTRLTVT.

V and J are TRBV9 and TRBJ1-1; 10 bases align to TRBD1. The germline CDR1 and CDR2 sequences are SGDLS and YYNGEE. The CDR3 runs to 15 residues. J was trimmed by 0 bases and V by 2 bases; bases with no gene match: 1. In DNA form, the CDR3 reads TGTGCCAGCAGCGTCGGACAGGGGGTGAACACTGAAGCTTTCTTT. Translating gives CASSVGQGVNTEAFF.

The J gene is TRBJ2-5, the V gene TRBV9; possibly TRBD2 for D (5 bases). This CDR3 region has 13 residues. Trimming cost V 4 bases and J 2 bases, with 9 bases left between them. Germline loops: CDR1 SGDLS, CDR2 YYNGEE. CDR3 DNA sequence: TGTGCCAGCAGCCTCAGGACTCAAGAGACCCAGTACTTC. Protein product: CASSLRTQETQYF.

This chain connects TRBV18 to TRBJ1-2, with D tentatively TRBD1 (5 bases). Trimming removed 2 bases from V and 4 bases from J, with 14 bases in between. Germline V gene sequence: CDR1 KGHSH, CDR2 LQKENI. The CDR3 totals 15 residues. The CDR3 sequence: CASSPSPGGSYGYTF. The CDR3 DNA reads TGTGCCAGCTCACCATCTCCGGGGGGGTCCTATGGCTACACCTTC.

Only one count was recorded for this clone. V usage is TRBV15 and J usage is TRBJ2-7; D possibly corresponds to TRBD1 (6 bases). Trimming removed 3 bases at V and 4 bases at J, with 16 bases between. The germline V gene encodes CDR1 LNHNV and CDR2 YYDKDF (reference sequence). The CDR3 is made up of 15 amino acids. In DNA form, the CDR3 reads TGTGCCACCAGCAGCGGTAAACAGGGAACTTACGAGCAGTACTTC. Translating it yields CATSSGKQGTYEQYF.

The J gene is TRBJ2-5, the V gene TRBV7-8; 8 nucleotides agree with TRBD1. Germline V CDR1 and CDR2: SGHVS, FQNEAQ. CDR3 size: 15 residues. V trimming: 5 bases; J trimming: 5 bases; junction bases outside the gene matches: 10. The CDR3 here is CASSPPDRAWETQYF. The DNA for the CDR3 is TGTGCCAGCAGCCCCCCGGACAGGGCGTGGGAGACCCAGTACTTC.

The CDR3 DNA reads TGTGCCAGCAGCTTCCCCGTCAGGCCCAATGAGCAGTTCTTC. The encoded protein is CASSFPVRPNEQFF. This sequence joins TRBV11-2 and TRBJ2-1; D not resolved. V was trimmed by 3 bases and J by 6 bases, leaving 12 bases between them. The CDR3 spans 14 residues. Germline assignment: CDR1 SGHAT and CDR2 FQNNGV.

This clone was observed a handful of times. The rearrangement links TRBV6-6 to TRBJ1-6; 7 bases are a match to TRBD1. Trimming removed 6 bases from V and 8 bases from J; junction bases left unmatched: 16. Germline CDR1 reads MNHNY; CDR2 reads SVGAGI (reference sequence). CDR3 size: 17 residues. The DNA of the CDR3 is TGTGCCAGCAGACGACAGGGCGGACCGACTAGCGATTCACCCCTCCACTTT. Its translation is CASRRQGGPTSDSPLHF.